One sample yielded the 2 T cell receptor beta chains listed below, sequenced in a study of blood T cell repertoires in COVID-19. The assay was immunoSEQ multiplex PCR, and TCRdb's table has in-frame clones only and misses some. The data show about 280,000 clones, approximately 82% seen once. The sequencing input was PBMCs or T cells enriched from blood (not recorded which). These receptor sequences come from a man between 40 and 49 years old who had been exposed to COVID-19.

The chain joins TRBV5-5 to TRBJ1-6; tentative D call: TRBD1 (5 bases). Trimming stripped 0 bases from V and 4 bases from J, with 14 bases between. CDR1 and CDR2 from the germline V gene are SGHKS and YYEKEE (reference sequence). The CDR3 has 17 residues. This CDR3 reads CASSLGGLMGYNSPLHF. CDR3 in DNA: TGTGCCAGCAGCTTGGGGGGACTCATGGGGTATAATTCACCCCTCCACTTT.

This chain joins TRBV24-1 and TRBJ2-1; TRBD2 matches at 8 bases. V was pared by 9 bases and J by 0 bases, with 12 bases of the junction left unmatched. CDR3 length: 17 amino acids. Germline CDR1 and CDR2: KGHDR and SFDVKD. The CDR3 loop is CATRGIAGPRSYNEQFF. The CDR3 bases are TGTGCCACCCGTGGGATAGCGGGGCCTCGCTCCTACAATGAGCAGTTCTTC.